The next 20 T cell receptor beta chains were all read from a single sample in a study of molecular identifiers for immune sequencing clone quantification. Each CDR3 protein is one row after TCRdb ran MiXCR on the PCR reads. Here the sample spans about 640,000 distinct CDR3 sequences, nearly 20% being singletons. Sequenced input: naive CD8+ T cells from blood, with Jurkat cell RNA spiked in. Sample subset: FACS-sorted CD8+CD4-CCR7+CD45RA+ naive T cells. The origin of the receptors is a human donor in good health. Some libraries in this study had Jurkat cell RNA spiked in.

This clonotype was seen many times. The chain has TRBV5-1 and TRBJ2-7; TRBD2 agrees at 7 bases. This CDR3 is 15 amino acids long. From germline, CDR1 is SGHRS and CDR2 YFSETQ. The V segment lost 1 base and the J segment 3 bases; nucleotides outside the gene matches: 7. The CDR3 DNA is TGCGCCAGCAGCTTGAAGCGGGGAATTCTCTACGAGCAGTACTTC. Translation gives CASSLKRGILYEQYF.

This clonotype occurred a few times. The rearrangement joins TRBV19 to TRBJ2-1, with 8 bases that match TRBD1. The V gene end was trimmed by 7 bases and the J gene end by 9 bases; junction bases not matched to a gene: 8. This CDR3 is 13 amino acids long. Germline V lookup: CDR1 LNHDA, CDR2 SQIVND (reference sequence). CDR3 region: CASKGQGAVEQFF. The CDR3 DNA follows: TGTGCCAGTAAAGGGCAGGGGGCGGTTGAGCAGTTCTTC.

This clonotype occurred many times. The chain links TRBV6-2 or TRBV6-3 to TRBJ1-5; D is undetermined. This CDR3 region has 15 residues. Per the germline V gene, CDR1 is MNHEY and CDR2 is SVGEGT. Trimming stripped 1 base from V and 0 bases from J, with 7 bases between. CDR3 DNA: TGTGCCAGCAGTTACTACGACGATAGCAATCAGCCCCAGCATTTT. Amino acid sequence: CASSYYDDSNQPQHF.

This clonotype was seen many times. The V call is TRBV10-3, the J call TRBJ1-1, with D possibly being TRBD1 (6 bases). The germline V and J ends were trimmed by 0 bases and 8 bases, with 16 bases remaining between them. Germline CDR1 reads ENHRY; CDR2 reads SYGVKD. The CDR3 is 15 residues long. CDR3 nucleotide sequence: TGTGCCATCAGTGAGTCGAATTTTCTGGGGACAGAAGCTTTCTTT. It is translated as CAISESNFLGTEAFF.

This clonotype was observed at least ten times. The V gene is TRBV7-9, the J gene TRBJ2-6; D gene unclear. The V gene's germline CDR1 is SEHNR and CDR2 FQNEAQ (reference sequence). With 2 bases removed from V and 4 bases from J, the gap between germline ends came to 15 bases. The CDR3 runs 17 residues. This CDR3 reads CASSLIGATTGANVLTF. Here the CDR3 DNA reads TGTGCCAGCAGCTTAATAGGTGCGACAACCGGGGCCAACGTCCTGACTTTC.

This clonotype was observed many times. The chain employs TRBV6-2 or TRBV6-3 and TRBJ1-5; D is unresolved. Trimming removed 2 bases at V and 0 bases at J, with 8 bases between. Germline V gene sequence: CDR1 MNHEY, CDR2 SVGEGT. This CDR3 contains 15 residues. DNA for the CDR3: TGTGCCAGCAGTTACAAGAGGTATAGCAATCAGCCCCAGCATTTT. Translating gives CASSYKRYSNQPQHF.

This sequence joins TRBV28 and TRBJ2-7; D is unclear. Germline values: CDR1 MDHEN, CDR2 SYDVKM. Trimming removed 6 bases from V and 1 base from J, with 13 bases in between. The CDR3 is 14 amino acids. The CDR3 DNA reads as TGTGCCAGCAGACCCCTGACGGATTCCTACGAGCAGTACTTC. Translated: CASRPLTDSYEQYF.

There are many counts of this clonotype. The chain is built from TRBV27 and TRBJ2-7; D unresolved. The germline gives CDR1 MNHEY, CDR2 SMNVEV (reference sequence). V gave up 4 bases and J gave up 0 bases, with 7 bases separating them. The CDR3 has 13 amino acids. The CDR3 DNA reads as TGTGCCAGCAGTTCCCGACCCTCCTACGAGCAGTACTTC. This sequence encodes CASSSRPSYEQYF.

This clonotype was counted only a few times. V is TRBV11-2 and J is TRBJ2-1; D possibly corresponds to TRBD1 (5 bases). Germline lookup yields CDR1 SGHAT and CDR2 FQNNGV. Trimming shortened V by 1 base and J by 6 bases, and 10 bases separated the two germline ends. The CDR3 has 14 residues. The CDR3 reads CASSLVQVANEQFF. The CDR3 bases are TGTGCCAGCAGCTTAGTACAGGTTGCCAATGAGCAGTTCTTC.

Turning to this clonotype: Just one base apart from a much larger clone, this may be a read error. This chain links TRBV27 with TRBJ2-7, with 9 bases fitting TRBD1. The CDR3 length is 15 residues. The V gene's germline CDR1 is MNHEY and CDR2 SMNVEV (reference sequence). The V segment lost 11 bases and the J segment 4 bases; nucleotides outside the gene matches: 15. For the CDR3, the DNA is TGTGCCGGCTCGACCCGGGACAGGGTGGAGTACGAGCAGTACTTC. This gives the protein CAGSTRDRVEYEQYF.

The sample holds many counts of this clonotype. CDR3 loop: CASSPPDRGYGYTF. DNA for the CDR3: TGTGCCAGCAGCCCACCAGACAGGGGCTATGGCTACACCTTC. This sequence joins TRBV9 and TRBJ1-2; 8 nucleotides match TRBD1. The V segment lost 4 bases and the J segment 4 bases; nucleotides outside the gene matches: 6. Germline-derived CDR1 and CDR2 are SGDLS and YYNGEE. The CDR3 is 14 residues long.

The sample holds many counts of this clonotype. V usage is TRBV15 and J usage is TRBJ2-3, with a weak D call TRBD2 (6 bases). Germline V gene data show CDR1 as LNHNV and CDR2 as YYDKDF (reference sequence). Trimming took 8 bases from V and 2 from J, leaving 14 bases between them. The CDR3 loop spans 14 amino acids. CDR3 loop: CATDEGTVTDTQYF. As DNA, the CDR3 is TGTGCCACCGATGAGGGGACTGTCACAGATACGCAGTATTTT.

The table lists this clonotype with many counts. The V and J genes are TRBV27 and TRBJ2-3; a weak D match, TRBD2 (6 bases). The CDR3 is 14 residues long. Germline-derived CDR1 and CDR2 are MNHEY and SMNVEV (reference sequence). Trimming pared 5 bases from V and 4 bases from J, leaving 13 bases between. The chain's CDR3 is CASSPRLVPDTQYF. The CDR3 region has the DNA TGTGCCAGCAGTCCGAGACTAGTCCCAGATACGCAGTATTTT.

This clonotype appeared once. Being one base from a much bigger clone, this may be a read error. The chain has TRBV20-1 and TRBJ2-7; D is unclear. CDR3 size: 15 residues. Germline CDR1 reads DFQATT; CDR2 reads SNEGSKA (reference sequence). This chain's CDR3 is CSAPSVAGAIYERYF. CDR3 DNA: TGCAGTGCTCCGTCGGTGGCAGGCGCTATCTACGAGCGGTACTTC.

There are many counts of this clonotype. The chain uses TRBV20-1 and TRBJ2-7; no clear D gene. Per the germline V gene, CDR1 is DFQATT and CDR2 is SNEGSKA (reference sequence). Trimming cost V 6 bases and J 1 base, with 22 bases left between them. This CDR3 is 16 amino acids long. CDR3 in DNA: TGCAGTGCGGACCAGCGAATCAGTTCGGCGTCCTACGAGCAGTACTTC. Protein product: CSADQRISSASYEQYF.

Comments on this clonotype: This may arise from a read error, as a much more abundant clone is one base away. Here the CDR3 omits its conserved ending phenylalanine or tryptophan, so a read error is the likely source. This chain uses TRBV19 with TRBJ2-7; no definite D call. The CDR3 loop spans 14 amino acids. Germline CDR1 is LNHDA and CDR2 is SQIVND (reference sequence). The V and J ends lost 6 bases and 3 bases respectively, with 15 bases between them. CDR3 sequence reads: CASSPGDDFYEQYL. DNA for the CDR3: TGTGCCAGTAGCCCCGGTGACGACTTCTACGAGCAGTACCTC.

This clonotype was found a few times. The chain uses TRBV27 and TRBJ1-2, with D unresolved. Germline loops: CDR1 MNHEY, CDR2 SMNVEV (reference sequence). There are 15 residues in the CDR3. V lost 0 bases and J 5 bases, leaving 13 bases between the germline ends. CDR3 nucleotide sequence: TGTGCCAGCAGTTTATCCCCGTCCCGACTATATGGCTACACCTTC. Encoded protein: CASSLSPSRLYGYTF.

A word on this clonotype: It may be a read error: a sequence one base away is much more abundant. The rearrangement joins TRBV5-3 to TRBJ2-3; D is uncertain. TRBV5-3 is given ORF status, its function remaining uncertain. The CDR3 runs to 15 residues. Trimming cost V 8 bases and J 0 bases, with 16 bases left between them. The CDR3 DNA is TGTGCCAGCGGCTTGGAATTGGTTAGCACAGATACGCAGTATTTT. Protein: CASGLELVSTDTQYF.

This clonotype was observed at least ten times. V is TRBV9 and J is TRBJ1-3, with 10 bases fitting TRBD1. Per the germline V gene, CDR1 is SGDLS and CDR2 is YYNGEE. J was trimmed by 7 bases and V by 5 bases; bases with no gene match: 6. The CDR3 extends over 14 amino acids. The DNA of the CDR3 is TGTGCCAGCAGTGCCGGGACAGGGGTTAACACCATATATTTT. Encoded protein: CASSAGTGVNTIYF.

The CDR3 reads CASSQPRNEQFF. Here the CDR3 DNA reads TGTGCCAGCTCACAGCCGAGGAATGAGCAGTTCTTC. This sequence joins TRBV18 and TRBJ2-1; D is unclear. There are 12 residues in the CDR3. Trimming removed 4 bases at V and 7 bases at J, with 8 bases between. Germline values: CDR1 KGHSH, CDR2 LQKENI.